The 9 T cell receptor beta chains reported below all come from one sample, sequenced in a study of cytomegalovirus exposure and HLA in healthy donors. PCR involved 60 Vbeta and 13 Jbeta primers. Measured with immunoSEQ multiplex PCR; TCRdb has only the in-frame clones, and not every one. The sample shows roughly 160,000 clones, roughly 76% of them seen only once. What was sequenced was PBMCs. Receptors originate from a woman between 50 and 59 years old in good health and CMV-seronegative.

V and J are TRBV10-2 and TRBJ2-1, with TRBD2 identical over 11 bases. CDR1 and CDR2 (germline): WSHSY, SAAADI. This CDR3 region has 15 residues. After removal of 6 bases from V and 6 bases from J, the junction contained 7 bases not matched to a gene. The CDR3 nucleotides read TGCGCCAGCAGGCAGTTAGCGGGGGGGCGCAATGAGCAGTTCTTC. Amino acids: CASRQLAGGRNEQFF.

Turning to this clone: Other DNA sequences within the sample encode an identical CDR3. The CDR3 loop reads CASSLGGYEQYF. The CDR3 bases are TGTGCCAGCAGCCTCGGGGGGTACGAGCAGTACTTC. The chain recombines TRBV5-6 with TRBJ2-7; 7 positions agree with TRBD2. Germline V CDR1 and CDR2: SGHDT, YYEEEE. Trimming took 4 bases from V and 4 from J; bases not matched to a gene: 2. The CDR3 spans 12 residues.

This clone was recorded once. This rearrangement joins TRBV15 to TRBJ2-4; D perhaps matches TRBD2 (5 bases). Per the germline V gene, CDR1 is LNHNV and CDR2 is YYDKDF (reference sequence). Trimming stripped 4 bases from V and 0 bases from J, with 10 bases between. This CDR3 has 15 amino acids. The CDR3 sequence: CATSISALAKNIQYF. CDR3 sequence (DNA): TGTGCCACCAGCATTAGCGCACTAGCCAAAAACATTCAGTACTTC.

The genes are TRBV11-2 and TRBJ2-1; D may be TRBD2 (5 bases). Germline V lookup: CDR1 SGHAT, CDR2 FQNNGV. This CDR3 region has 12 residues. Trimming cost V 4 bases and J 6 bases, with 7 bases left between them. The CDR3 sequence is CASSSGSNEQFF. CDR3 bases: TGTGCCAGCAGCTCGGGGAGCAATGAGCAGTTCTTC.

This chain uses TRBV5-1 with TRBJ2-5; TRBD2 aligns across 14 bases. Germline lookup yields CDR1 SGHRS and CDR2 YFSETQ. The CDR3 length is 17 residues. With 0 bases clipped from V and 2 bases from J, the junction kept 3 bases outside the gene matches. The CDR3 region has the DNA TGCGCCAGCAGCTTGGGACTAGCGGGAGGGCCTCAAGAGACCCAGTACTTC. This translates into CASSLGLAGGPQETQYF.

The V call is TRBV2, the J call TRBJ1-2; no definite D call. CDR1 and CDR2 (germline): SNHLY, FYNNEI. Trimming took 11 bases from V and 7 from J, leaving 23 bases between them. The CDR3 length is 14 residues. CDR3 in amino acids: CAGAAGSQRGGYTF. The CDR3, as DNA: TGTGCCGGCGCTGCGGGATCACAAAGAGGTGGCTACACCTTC.

The rearrangement links TRBV27 to TRBJ2-1, with 9 bases identical to TRBD1. The germline V gene has CDR1 MNHEY and CDR2 SMNVEV (reference sequence). This CDR3 is 14 amino acids long. The trim removed 6 bases at V and 9 bases at J, leaving 9 bases unmatched. The CDR3 reads CASSFGTGYVEQFF. DNA for the CDR3: TGTGCCAGCAGCTTTGGGACAGGGTATGTTGAGCAGTTCTTC.

V is TRBV7-6 and J is TRBJ1-1; 11 nucleotides match TRBD1. The germline V gene has CDR1 SGHVS and CDR2 FNYEAQ. Trimming cost V 4 bases and J 5 bases; bases outside gene matches: 9. The CDR3 sequence is 16 residues long. In DNA, the CDR3 is TGTGCCAGCAGCTCCAGCCCCGGGACAGGGGGAACTGAAGCTTTCTTT. It encodes CASSSSPGTGGTEAFF.

The chain has TRBV19 and TRBJ1-4; 10 bases are a match to TRBD1. Germline trimming cut 5 bases from V and 6 bases from J; bases unmatched to any gene: 3. This CDR3 is built from 14 residues. Germline V gives CDR1 LNHDA, CDR2 SQIVND (reference sequence). CDR3 bases: TGTGCCAGTAGTTGGACAGGGGGGGATGAAAAACTGTTTTTT. It specifies CASSWTGGDEKLFF.